The 14 T cell receptor beta chains below come from one sample, sequenced in a study of T cells in Graves' hyperthyroidism and ophthalmopathy. Researchers took RNA transcripts and amplified the TCR beta CDR3 regions from them. When the TCR CDR3 underwent first-round RT-PCR, the HTBI primer set was used. TCRdb re-analysed the multiplex PCR reads in MiXCR, keeping a single row per CDR3 protein. Found here are 350,000 or so distinct CDR3 sequences, around 18% of them singletons; the top ten hold 15%. Sample: blood. Every receptor here comes from a woman aged 40-49 years with Graves' ophthalmopathy.

A word on this clonotype: This may arise from a read error, as a much more abundant clone is one base away. This sequence joins TRBV6-2 or TRBV6-3 and TRBJ2-3; D remains unclear. Germline V lookup: CDR1 MNHEY, CDR2 SVGEGT. The CDR3 has 11 residues. V dropped 0 bases and J dropped 6 bases, with 1 base sitting between them. CDR3 residues: CASSYSDTQYF. The CDR3 DNA follows: TGTGCCAGCAGTTACTCCGATACGCAGTATTTT.

This clonotype was seen at least ten times. The V call is TRBV29-1, the J call TRBJ2-7; D perhaps matches TRBD1 (5 bases). This CDR3 contains 14 residues. CDR1 and CDR2 (germline): SQVTM, ANQGSEA. V gave up 7 bases and J gave up 5 bases, with 21 bases separating them. The CDR3 DNA is TGCAGCGCCGCACAACTTACAGGTAGTCACGAGCAGTACTTC. Translated: CSAAQLTGSHEQYF.

This clonotype was seen at least ten times. This chain joins TRBV24-1 and TRBJ2-7; 7 bases match TRBD2. CDR1 and CDR2 from the germline V gene are KGHDR and SFDVKD. The CDR3 loop spans 13 amino acids. J lost 8 bases, V lost 4 bases, and 7 bases had no gene match. The CDR3 DNA reads TGTGCCACCAGTGAAACGGGAGGCATCAAGCAGTACTTC. It codes for CATSETGGIKQYF.

This clonotype counts as medium-sized. CDR3 sequence (DNA): TGTGCCAGCAGCCAAGCGGGAGTAGAGACCCAGTACTTC. Translation: CASSQAGVETQYF. The chain is built from TRBV12-3 or TRBV12-4 and TRBJ2-5, with TRBD2 identical over 8 bases. CDR3 length equals 13 residues. J was trimmed by 4 bases and V by 6 bases; bases with no gene match: 4.

This clonotype was observed at least ten times. The rearrangement uses TRBV28 and TRBJ2-3; D possibly corresponds to TRBD2 (7 bases). Germline lookup yields CDR1 MDHEN and CDR2 SYDVKM. Trimming shortened V by 8 bases and J by 6 bases, and 21 bases separated the two germline ends. The CDR3 consists of 15 residues. The CDR3 sequence is CASLDVGGRADTQYF. CDR3 in DNA: TGTGCCAGCTTAGATGTCGGGGGGCGCGCCGATACGCAGTATTTT.

This clonotype showed up many times. The chain recombines TRBV6-2 or TRBV6-3 with TRBJ2-2, with D possibly matching TRBD1 (5 bases). CDR1 and CDR2 (germline): MNHEY, SVGEGT. The V end was cut by 4 bases, the J end by 6 bases, with 15 bases between. The CDR3 covers 15 residues. The CDR3 loop reads CASSSTRRGAGELFF. The CDR3 DNA reads TGTGCCAGCAGTTCCACTCGTAGGGGTGCCGGGGAGCTGTTTTTT.

This clonotype was seen many times. The gene calls are TRBV4-2 and TRBJ1-2; D ambiguous. The CDR3 length is 14 residues. Germline CDR1 reads LGHNA; CDR2 reads YNFKEQ. V was trimmed by 1 base and J by 1 base, leaving 7 bases between them. The CDR3 region has the DNA TGTGCCAGCAGCCAAGGGACCAATAACTATGGCTACACCTTC. Protein: CASSQGTNNYGYTF.

The chain uses TRBV30 and TRBJ2-2; TRBD1 matches 10 bases. Germline assignment: CDR1 GTSNPN and CDR2 SVGIG (reference sequence). The CDR3 length is 17 residues. The trim removed 1 base at V and 3 bases at J, leaving 8 bases unmatched. For the CDR3, the DNA is TGTGCCTGGAGTGGTCGACAGGGGGCTAGTGACACCGGGGAGCTGTTTTTT. It codes for CAWSGRQGASDTGELFF.

The table lists this clonotype with many counts. The chain employs TRBV14 and TRBJ2-7; TRBD1 is a possible D gene (6 bases). The CDR3 spans 15 residues. V dropped 3 bases and J dropped 3 bases, with 15 bases sitting between them. Germline CDR1 is SGHDN and CDR2 is FVKESK. Written as DNA, the CDR3 is TGTGCCAGCAGCCATTCCGGGACACACCTCTACGAGCAGTACTTC. Protein product: CASSHSGTHLYEQYF.

This clonotype was seen ten or more times. The chain uses TRBV6-5 and TRBJ1-1; 7 bases match TRBD1. The CDR3 contains 14 residues. The J segment lost 6 bases and the V segment lost 4 bases, leaving 8 bases of the junction unmatched. Per the germline V gene, CDR1 is MNHEY and CDR2 is SVGAGI. CDR3 in DNA: TGTGCCAGCAGTTCGCGAAACAGGGGTGCTGAAGCTTTCTTT. It yields the protein CASSSRNRGAEAFF.

This clonotype has ten or more counts. The V call is TRBV7-9, the J call TRBJ2-5, with TRBD2 identical over 7 bases. The CDR3 totals 15 residues. J gave up 1 base and V 7 bases, and 9 bases lay outside the gene matches. CDR1 is SEHNR, CDR2 FQNEAQ, per germline (reference sequence). The CDR3 DNA reads TGTGCCAGCAATGGGGGGAGGGGCCCCCAAGAGACCCAGTACTTC. It encodes CASNGGRGPQETQYF. Supplemented by reference TRBV7-9 and TRBJ2-5, the full variable domain reads DTGVSQNPRHKITKRGQNVTFRCDPISEHNRLYWYRQTLGQGPEFLTYFQNEAQLEKSRLLSDRFSAERPKGSFSTLEIQRTEQGDSAMYLCASNGGRGPQETQYFGPGTRLLVL.

This sequence joins TRBV28 and TRBJ2-7; no clear D gene. With the DNA end fitting TRBJ2-1 better, the J assignment may be wrong. Germline CDR1 and CDR2: MDHEN and SYDVKM. CDR3 length: 13 amino acids. In nucleotides, the CDR3 is TGTGCCAGCAGTGGCCCGGAATCCTACGAGCAGTTCTTC. It yields the protein CASSGPESYEQFF.

This clonotype has at least ten counts. V is TRBV29-1 and J is TRBJ2-7; 10 bases are shared with TRBD2. The trim removed 4 bases at V and 5 bases at J, leaving 17 bases unmatched. There are 17 residues in the CDR3. Germline assignment: CDR1 SQVTM and CDR2 ANQGSEA. CDR3 nucleotides: TGCAGCGTTGTCGGGGGATTAAAGGAACTAGCGGGACACGAGCAGTACTTC. Translating gives CSVVGGLKELAGHEQYF.

The sample holds many counts of this clonotype. The chain couples TRBV6-2 or TRBV6-3 to TRBJ2-2; D not resolved. CDR3 length: 12 residues. CDR1 is MNHEY, CDR2 SVGEGT, per germline. The ends were cut back, 7 bases at V and 5 bases at J, with 8 bases in the middle. The CDR3 DNA follows: TGTGCCAGCAATACGTTGACCGGGGAGCTGTTTTTT. Encoded protein: CASNTLTGELFF.